Listed below are T cell receptor beta chains from one sample, sequenced in a study of blood T cells in healthy people across ages. TCRdb fed the 5' RACE reads into MiXCR, producing one record per CDR3 protein. The table lists 800,000 to 950,000 distinct CDR3 sequences, around 29% of them singletons, with 10% to 13% in the top ten. These data were also filed under a second study, of T cells of mothers and their children.

The sample was blood. Receptors originate from a middle-aged woman in good health. CDR3s include the opening cysteine and the closing phenylalanine or tryptophan. The D gene is left open where the match is weak. For some rows the clone size is stated as once, few or many, or as a class when expanded; others skip it.

>many|TRBJ2-5|TRBD2|TRBV9
CASGRRGVAGGEETQYF
TGTGCCAGTGGCCGCCGCGGAGTAGCGGGGGGAGAGGAGACCCAGTACTTC
>.|TRBJ1-2|.|TRBV3-1
CASSQKTGLGNHGYTF
TGTGCCAGCAGCCAAAAAACAGGATTAGGTAACCATGGCTACACCTTC
>.|TRBJ2-2|.|TRBV12-3/TRBV12-4
CASSFKGRGPTGELFF
TGTGCCAGCAGTTTCAAAGGGCGGGGTCCCACCGGGGAGCTGTTTTTT
>.|TRBJ1-2|.|TRBV4-1
CASSQDYDTNYGYTF
TGCGCCAGCAGCCAAGACTATGACACTAACTATGGCTACACCTTC
>.|TRBJ2-1|.|TRBV6-4
CASSPTEYPASYNEQFF
TGTGCCAGCAGTCCCACGGAGTACCCCGCCTCCTACAATGAGCAGTTCTTC
>many|TRBJ2-7|TRBD1|TRBV18
CASSPSQGRHEQYF
TGTGCCAGCTCACCATCACAGGGGCGCCACGAGCAGTACTTC
>many|TRBJ2-7|.|TRBV12-3/TRBV12-4
CASSEGGAYEQYF
TGTGCCAGCAGTGAGGGCGGGGCCTACGAGCAGTACTTC
>many|TRBJ2-7|.|TRBV12-5
CASGLVLDAGSYEQYF
TGTGCTAGTGGTTTGGTATTGGATGCGGGCTCCTACGAGCAGTACTTC
>few|TRBJ1-1|.|TRBV19
CASSWPGQGSTEAFF
TGTGCCAGTAGTTGGCCGGGGCAGGGCTCCACTGAAGCTTTCTTT
>few|TRBJ1-5|.|TRBV10-3
CAIKSDSYSNQPQHF
TGTGCCATCAAGAGCGACAGTTATAGCAATCAGCCCCAGCATTTT
>.|TRBJ1-3|TRBD1|TRBV28
CASSSRTGFSGNTIYF
TGTGCCAGCAGTTCTCGGACAGGATTCTCTGGAAACACCATATATTTT
>many|TRBJ2-5|.|TRBV12-3/TRBV12-4
CASSPARRGGPETQYF
TGTGCCAGCAGTCCCGCACGGCGGGGAGGCCCAGAGACCCAGTACTTC